This T cell receptor (beta chain) stems from a study of blood T cell repertoires in COVID-19. In germline, CDR1 is MDHEN, CDR2 SYDVKM. Trimming left V 5 bases short and J 2 bases short, with 19 bases between. The CDR3 runs 17 residues. As processed by the authors: Nucleated cell counts were estimated from reference gene primer amplification. Here immunoSEQ multiplex PCR was the method, and the copy in TCRdb shows in-frame clones only, minus some. V, J and clone size are those of that table, while D and trimming were read from the DNA. Of about 310,000 clones listed, 90% are singletons. The rearrangement joins TRBV28 to TRBJ1-3; a weak D match, TRBD1 (6 bases). Sequencing was done on a sample of peripheral blood. The TCR originated in a woman aged 35 to 49 with COVID-19, enrolled during active disease. The CDR3 DNA is TGTGCCAGCAGTACTCATTCAGCAGGGGAAACTGGAAACACCATATATTTT. Its translation: CASSTHSAGETGNTIYF. The full variable domain, rest sourced from reference TRBV28 and TRBJ1-3, is DVKVTQSSRYLVKRTGEKVFLECVQDMDHENMFWYRQDPGLGLRLIYFSYDVKMKEKGDIPEGYSVSREKKERFSLILESASTNQTSMYLCASSTHSAGETGNTIYFGEGSWLTVV.